This section outlines one T cell receptor beta chain sequence together with its context. The entry originates in a study of T cell responses to AZD1222 COVID-19 vaccine. Only in-frame clones appear in the TCRdb table, and some are missing; sequencing was by immunoSEQ multiplex PCR. The profile shows some 92,000 clones, approximately 89% of them singletons. The CDR3 totals 15 residues. V is TRBV21-1 and J is TRBJ2-7; the table gives TRBD2 as D, unverified against the DNA. TRBV21-1 is recorded as a pseudogene. Specimen: peripheral blood, collected on day 0 of MenACWY control vaccination. The TCR comes from an adult in good health. The CDR3 sequence is CASSKVRGVPYEQYF. The CDR3 bases are TGTGCCAGCAGCAAAGTACGGGGGGTCCCCTACGAGCAGTACTTC.